Sequencing of this T cell receptor (beta chain) was carried out in a study of blood T cells in healthy people across ages. Isolation yielded PBMCs, at least 7 million per sample, in every case. Through a sample-barcoded 5' primer and a J-beta primer mix, a second PCR was run for roughly 6 to 11 cycles. TCRdb itself ran the 5' RACE reads through MiXCR, one entry per CDR3 protein. The sample includes roughly 830,000 distinct CDR3 sequences, 62% of them seen just once. This clonotype occurred a few times. Sequencing input: blood. This clonotype was sampled from a man aged 25-40 years in good health.

The CDR3 protein is CASSYDGGADTQYF. The CDR3 bases are TGTGCCAGCAGTTACGACGGTGGCGCAGATACGCAGTATTTT. This rearrangement joins TRBV6-6 to TRBJ2-3; no definite D call. The V end was cut by 2 bases, the J end by 4 bases, with 10 bases between. In germline, CDR1 is MNHNY, CDR2 SVGAGI (reference sequence). This CDR3 contains 14 residues.